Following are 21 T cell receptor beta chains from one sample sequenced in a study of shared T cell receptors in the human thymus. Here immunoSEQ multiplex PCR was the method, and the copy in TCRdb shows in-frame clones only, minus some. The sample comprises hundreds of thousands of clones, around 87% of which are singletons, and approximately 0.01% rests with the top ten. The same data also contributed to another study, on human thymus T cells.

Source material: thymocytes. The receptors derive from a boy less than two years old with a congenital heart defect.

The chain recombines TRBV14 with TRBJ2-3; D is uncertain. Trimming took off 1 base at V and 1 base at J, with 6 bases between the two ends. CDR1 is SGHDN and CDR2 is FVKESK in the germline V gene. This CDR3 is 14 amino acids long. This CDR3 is CASSQVQGTDTQYF. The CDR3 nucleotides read TGTGCCAGCAGCCAAGTTCAGGGCACAGATACGCAGTATTTT. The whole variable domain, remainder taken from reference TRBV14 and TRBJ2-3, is EAGVTQFPSHSVIEKGQTVTLRCDPISGHDNLYWYRRVMGKEIKFLLHFVKESKQDESGMPNNRFLAERTGGTYSTLKVQPAELEDSGVYFCASSQVQGTDTQYFGPGTRLTVL.

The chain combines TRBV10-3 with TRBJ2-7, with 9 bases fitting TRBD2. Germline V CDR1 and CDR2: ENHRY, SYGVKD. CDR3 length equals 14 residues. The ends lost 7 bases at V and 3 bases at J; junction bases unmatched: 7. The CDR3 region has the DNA TGTGCCATCAAAAAGCAGCGGGAGGACTACGAGCAGTACTTC. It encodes CAIKKQREDYEQYF.

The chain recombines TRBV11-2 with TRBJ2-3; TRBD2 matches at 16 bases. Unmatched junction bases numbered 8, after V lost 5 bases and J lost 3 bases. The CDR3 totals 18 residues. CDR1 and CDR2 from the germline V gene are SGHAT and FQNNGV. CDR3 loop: CASSRGTSGRAATDTQYF. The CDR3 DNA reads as TGTGCCAGCAGCCGCGGGACTAGCGGGAGGGCCGCGACAGATACGCAGTATTTT.

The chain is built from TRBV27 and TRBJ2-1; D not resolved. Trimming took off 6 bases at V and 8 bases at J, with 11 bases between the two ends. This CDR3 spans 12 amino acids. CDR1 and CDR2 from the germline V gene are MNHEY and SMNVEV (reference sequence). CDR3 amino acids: CASSFTSDEQFF. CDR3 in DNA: TGTGCCAGCAGCTTTACCAGCGATGAGCAGTTCTTC.

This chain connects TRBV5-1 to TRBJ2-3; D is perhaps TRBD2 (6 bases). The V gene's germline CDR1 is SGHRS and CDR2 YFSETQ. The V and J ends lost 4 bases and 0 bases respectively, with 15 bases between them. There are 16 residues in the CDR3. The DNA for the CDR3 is TGCGCCAGCAGCCCCCGGGTAGCGGCTAGCACAGATACGCAGTATTTT. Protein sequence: CASSPRVAASTDTQYF.

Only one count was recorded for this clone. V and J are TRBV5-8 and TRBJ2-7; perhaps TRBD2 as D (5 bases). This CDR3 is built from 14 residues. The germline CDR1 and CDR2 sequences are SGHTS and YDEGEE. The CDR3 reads CAYQRLARTYEQYF. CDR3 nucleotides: TGTGCGTATCAGCGGTTAGCGAGAACCTACGAGCAGTACTTC.

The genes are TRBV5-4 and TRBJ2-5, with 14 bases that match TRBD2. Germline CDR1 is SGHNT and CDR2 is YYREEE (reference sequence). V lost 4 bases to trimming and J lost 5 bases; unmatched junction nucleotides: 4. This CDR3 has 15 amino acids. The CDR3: CASSGTSGSGETQYF. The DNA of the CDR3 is TGTGCCAGCAGCGGGACTAGCGGGAGTGGGGAGACCCAGTACTTC.

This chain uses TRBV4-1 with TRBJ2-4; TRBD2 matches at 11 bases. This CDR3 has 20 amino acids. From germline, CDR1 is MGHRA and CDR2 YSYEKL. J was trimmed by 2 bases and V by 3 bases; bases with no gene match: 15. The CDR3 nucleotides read TGCGCCAGCAGCCACCTTACTAGCGGGAGCTTTCGGGTCTCCAAAAACATTCAGTACTTC. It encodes CASSHLTSGSFRVSKNIQYF.

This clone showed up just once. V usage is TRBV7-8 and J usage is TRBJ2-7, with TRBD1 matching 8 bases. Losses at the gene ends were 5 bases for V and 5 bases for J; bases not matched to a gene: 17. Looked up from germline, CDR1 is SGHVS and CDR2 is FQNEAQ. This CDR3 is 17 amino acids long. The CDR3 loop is CASSPLSSRGRFHEQYF. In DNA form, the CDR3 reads TGTGCCAGCAGCCCCCTCTCCTCCAGGGGGCGGTTCCACGAGCAGTACTTC.

CDR3 in DNA: TGTGCCAGCAGCCCCTGGCTAGCTAGGCATGAGCAGTTCTTC. It specifies CASSPWLARHEQFF. The rearrangement links TRBV13 to TRBJ2-1, with D possibly being TRBD2 (5 bases). CDR1 and CDR2 from the germline V gene are PRHDT and FYEKMQ (reference sequence). The V gene lost 5 bases and the J gene lost 8 bases, with 16 bases spanning the gap. The CDR3 contains 14 residues.

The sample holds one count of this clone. CDR3 nucleotides: TGTGCCATCAGGGACTTGGGGTATCCCTACGAGCAGTACTTC. This gives the protein CAIRDLGYPYEQYF. J is TRBJ2-7 and V is TRBV10-3; possibly TRBD2 for D (5 bases). The V and J ends lost 6 bases and 2 bases respectively, with 14 bases between them. This CDR3 spans 14 amino acids. Germline CDR1 is ENHRY and CDR2 is SYGVKD.

The DNA of the CDR3 is TGTGCCAGCAGTCATCCCCCGGGAAAAGGGTACGAGCAGTACTTC. Translated: CASSHPPGKGYEQYF. The chain carries TRBV13 and TRBJ2-7; a possible D gene is TRBD2 (5 bases). Germline V gene sequence: CDR1 PRHDT, CDR2 FYEKMQ (reference sequence). CDR3 length: 15 amino acids. The germline V and J ends were trimmed by 6 bases and 4 bases, with 19 bases remaining between them. The variable domain in full, completed from reference TRBV13 and TRBJ2-7, reads AAGVIQSPRHLIKEKRETATLKCYPIPRHDTVYWYQQGPGQDPQFLISFYEKMQSDKGSIPDRFSAQQFSDYHSELNMSSLELGDSALYFCASSHPPGKGYEQYFGPGTRLTVT.

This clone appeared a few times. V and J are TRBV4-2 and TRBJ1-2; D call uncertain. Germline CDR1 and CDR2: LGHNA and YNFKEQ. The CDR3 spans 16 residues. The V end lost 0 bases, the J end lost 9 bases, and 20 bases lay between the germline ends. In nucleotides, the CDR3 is TGTGCCAGCAGCCAAGATTCGGTTTCGCCCGTCTTGTGCTACACCTTC. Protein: CASSQDSVSPVLCYTF.

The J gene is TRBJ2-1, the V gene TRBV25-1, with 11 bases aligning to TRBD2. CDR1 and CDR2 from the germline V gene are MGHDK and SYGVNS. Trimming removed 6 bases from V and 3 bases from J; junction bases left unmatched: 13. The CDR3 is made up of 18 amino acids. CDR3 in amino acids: CASREDRVLAGGYNEQFF. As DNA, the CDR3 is TGTGCCAGCAGAGAGGACAGGGTGCTAGCGGGAGGCTACAATGAGCAGTTCTTC.

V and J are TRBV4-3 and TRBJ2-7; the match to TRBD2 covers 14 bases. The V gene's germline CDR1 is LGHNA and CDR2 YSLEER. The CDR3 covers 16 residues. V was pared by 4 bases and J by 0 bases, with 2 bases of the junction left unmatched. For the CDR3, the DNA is TGCGCCAGCAGCCGAGGGACTAGCGGGAGCTCCTACGAGCAGTACTTC. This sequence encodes CASSRGTSGSSYEQYF.

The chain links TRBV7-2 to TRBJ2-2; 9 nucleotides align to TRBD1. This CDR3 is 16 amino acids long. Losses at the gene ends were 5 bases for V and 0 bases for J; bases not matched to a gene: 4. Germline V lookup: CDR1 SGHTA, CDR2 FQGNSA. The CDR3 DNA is TGTGCCAGCAGCCGAAGGGACAGGGCGAACACCGGGGAGCTGTTTTTT. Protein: CASSRRDRANTGELFF.

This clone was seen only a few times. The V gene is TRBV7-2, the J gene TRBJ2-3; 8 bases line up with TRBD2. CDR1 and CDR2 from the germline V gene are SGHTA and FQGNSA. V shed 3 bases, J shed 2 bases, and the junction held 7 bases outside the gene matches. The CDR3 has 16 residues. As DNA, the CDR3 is TGTGCCAGCAGCTTGAGAGCGGGAGCGGACACAGATACGCAGTATTTT. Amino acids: CASSLRAGADTDTQYF.

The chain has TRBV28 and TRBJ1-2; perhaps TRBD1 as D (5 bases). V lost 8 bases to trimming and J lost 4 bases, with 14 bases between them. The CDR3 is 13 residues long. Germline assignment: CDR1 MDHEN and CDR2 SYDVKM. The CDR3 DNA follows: TGTGCCAGCTCCCCCGGGGGTAGCTATGGCTACACCTTC. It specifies CASSPGGSYGYTF.

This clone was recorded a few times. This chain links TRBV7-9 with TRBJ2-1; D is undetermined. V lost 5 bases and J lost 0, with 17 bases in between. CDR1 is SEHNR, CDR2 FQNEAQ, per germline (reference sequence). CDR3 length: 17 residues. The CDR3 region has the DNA TGTGCCAGCAGCCCCCACCCTCTACCTCGCTCCTACAATGAGCAGTTCTTC. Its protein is CASSPHPLPRSYNEQFF.

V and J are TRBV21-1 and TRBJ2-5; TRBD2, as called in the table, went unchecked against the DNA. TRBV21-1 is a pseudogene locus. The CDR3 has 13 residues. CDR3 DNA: TGTGCCAGCAGCGCGCCGTCTAGGGAGACCCAGTACTTC. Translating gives CASSAPSRETQYF.

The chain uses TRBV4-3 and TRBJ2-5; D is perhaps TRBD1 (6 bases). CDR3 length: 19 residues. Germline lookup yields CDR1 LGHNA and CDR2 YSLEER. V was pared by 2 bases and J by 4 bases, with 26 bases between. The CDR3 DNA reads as TGCGCCAGCAGCCAACGTGTGGGGACACTCGGGCTCCGGAGAGAGACCCAGTACTTC. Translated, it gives CASSQRVGTLGLRRETQYF.